This T cell receptor beta chain emerged from a study of PD-L1 blockade in urothelial cancer. Study details: As for prior chemotherapy regimens, patients had received 0 to 3.

The CDR3 is 12 amino acids. Per the germline V gene, CDR1 is MNHNS and CDR2 is SASEGT. V was pared by 8 bases and J by 6 bases, with 13 bases between. Libraries were prepared by immunoSEQ multiplex PCR; TCRdb keeps only in-frame clonotypes and omits some of them. The table has 20,000 to 30,000 clones, 75% to 90% seen once. The chain employs TRBV6-1 and TRBJ2-5; weak D call: TRBD1 (5 bases). This TCR derives from a man in his 60s with urothelial cancer. Sequencing used PBMCs, obtained around atezolizumab (anti-PD-L1) treatment. The CDR3 reads CASGQGSQTQYF. Written as DNA, the CDR3 is TGTGCCAGCGGGCAGGGCAGTCAGACCCAGTACTTC.